One and the same sample provided the 27 T cell receptor beta chains below, sequenced in a study of cytomegalovirus exposure and HLA in healthy donors. Primers included in the PCR were 60 Vbeta and 13 Jbeta primers. Profiled with immunoSEQ multiplex PCR; TCRdb holds only in-frame clones, not every one. The sample carries about 94,000 clones, more than 70% recorded once. Sequencing was done on a sample of PBMCs. The receptors stem from a woman aged 40 to 55 in good health and CMV-seronegative.

This clone was observed once. V usage is TRBV9 and J usage is TRBJ1-3, with 8 bases matching TRBD1. The germline V gene encodes CDR1 SGDLS and CDR2 YYNGEE. The J segment lost 13 bases and the V segment lost 0 bases, leaving 6 bases of the junction unmatched. The CDR3 totals 13 residues. CDR3: CASSVVGTGDIYF. The CDR3 region has the DNA TGTGCCAGCAGCGTAGTCGGGACAGGTGATATATATTTT.

This clone was recorded a few times. The V call is TRBV6-4, the J call TRBJ1-5; D is possibly TRBD1 (6 bases). This CDR3 spans 13 amino acids. V was cut by 5 bases and J by 5 bases, with 10 bases left in between. CDR1 and CDR2 from the germline V gene are MRHNA and SNTAGT. CDR3 sequence (DNA): TGTGCCAGCAGTTTGGACAGAGATCAGCCCCAGCATTTT. It yields the protein CASSLDRDQPQHF.

The chain is built from TRBV6-5 and TRBJ1-5; TRBD1 might be the D (5 bases). The germline V gene has CDR1 MNHEY and CDR2 SVGAGI. The CDR3 is made up of 14 amino acids. V was shortened by 2 bases and J by 2 bases, with 7 bases between the two germline ends. The CDR3 DNA sequence: TGTGCCAGCAGTTACGGGGGGGGCAATCAGCCCCAGCATTTT. Protein sequence: CASSYGGGNQPQHF.

The chain recombines TRBV30 with TRBJ1-2, with D possibly matching TRBD1 (5 bases). Between the trimmed V and J ends, which lost 2 bases and 4 bases, there was a span of 11 bases. Germline CDR1 and CDR2: GTSNPN and SVGIG (reference sequence). This CDR3 has 13 residues. The CDR3 DNA sequence: TGTGCCTGGAGTCGGGGGAACAGCTATGGCTACACCTTC. It specifies CAWSRGNSYGYTF.

This rearrangement joins TRBV7-9 to TRBJ2-7; unclear D gene. V was pared by 5 bases and J by 2 bases, with 4 bases between. The CDR3 sequence is 11 residues long. Germline assignment: CDR1 SEHNR and CDR2 FQNEAQ (reference sequence). The CDR3: CASSPAYEQYF. In nucleotides, the CDR3 is TGTGCCAGCAGCCCCGCCTACGAGCAGTACTTC.

The chain carries TRBV30 and TRBJ1-6, with D unresolved. Trimming left V 0 bases short and J 9 bases short, with 12 bases between. The CDR3 contains 14 residues. Germline CDR1 is GTSNPN and CDR2 is SVGIG (reference sequence). This CDR3 reads CAWSVIRGASPLHF. DNA of the CDR3: TGTGCCTGGAGTGTGATACGGGGTGCTTCACCCCTCCACTTT.

The chain joins TRBV18 to TRBJ1-1; 8 positions agree with TRBD1. This CDR3 is 16 amino acids long. CDR1 is KGHSH and CDR2 is LQKENI in the germline V gene. V lost 0 bases, J lost 11 bases, and 14 bases stayed unmatched. The CDR3: CASSPPLRRQGIFAFF. Written as DNA, the CDR3 is TGTGCCAGCTCACCACCTCTTCGACGACAGGGGATCTTCGCTTTCTTT.

The chain uses TRBV19 and TRBJ1-4; 10 bases map to TRBD1. The length of the CDR3 is 16 residues. CDR1 is LNHDA and CDR2 is SQIVND in the germline V gene (reference sequence). V was clipped by 3 bases and J by 8 bases; unmatched bases: 9. CDR3 residues: CASSIPPGQGSEKLFF. Here the CDR3 DNA reads TGTGCCAGTAGTATCCCCCCGGGACAGGGGTCCGAAAAACTGTTTTTT.

CDR3 residues: CATSRDKGSNEKLFF. The CDR3 DNA sequence: TGTGCCACCAGCAGAGATAAGGGGTCTAATGAAAAACTGTTTTTT. The chain recombines TRBV15 with TRBJ1-4; weak D call: TRBD1 (5 bases). V lost 0 bases and J lost 3, with 8 bases in between. This CDR3 is 15 amino acids long. Germline CDR1 reads LNHNV; CDR2 reads YYDKDF (reference sequence).

The chain joins TRBV29-1 to TRBJ2-3; maybe TRBD1 (6 bases). From germline, CDR1 is SQVTM and CDR2 ANQGSEA. The ends were cut back, 4 bases at V and 6 bases at J, with 20 bases in the middle. CDR3 length: 15 residues. DNA for the CDR3: TGCAGCGTTGGGGGTGGGGGCCTCGAAATTGATACGCAGTATTTT. This gives the protein CSVGGGGLEIDTQYF.

This chain uses TRBV25-1 with TRBJ1-3; D remains ambiguous. Germline-derived CDR1 and CDR2 are MGHDK and SYGVNS. The CDR3 sequence is 14 residues long. V lost 2 bases, J lost 4 bases, and 9 bases lay in between. CDR3 sequence reads: CASSEITDGNTIYF. CDR3 DNA sequence: TGTGCCAGCAGTGAAATTACAGACGGAAACACCATATATTTT.

The chain links TRBV7-9 to TRBJ2-7; 7 bases match TRBD2. Germline CDR1 reads SEHNR; CDR2 reads FQNEAQ (reference sequence). With V trimmed by 6 bases and J by 3 bases, 5 bases remained unmatched. The CDR3 is 13 residues long. The CDR3 reads CASRGGTDYEQYF. The CDR3 coding sequence is TGTGCCAGCAGGGGGGGGACCGACTACGAGCAGTACTTC. Filled out from reference TRBV7-9 and TRBJ2-7, the complete variable domain reads DTGVSQNPRHKITKRGQNVTFRCDPISEHNRLYWYRQTLGQGPEFLTYFQNEAQLEKSRLLSDRFSAERPKGSFSTLEIQRTEQGDSAMYLCASRGGTDYEQYFGPGTRLTVT.

A single count supports this clone. The chain combines TRBV7-9 with TRBJ2-1; 8 nucleotides agree with TRBD1. Trimming took 11 bases from V and 7 from J; bases not matched to a gene: 13. Germline lookup yields CDR1 SEHNR and CDR2 FQNEAQ (reference sequence). The length of the CDR3 is 14 residues. The CDR3 DNA reads TGTGCCGGACAAGAAGGACAGGGTAGTAATGAGCAGTTCTTC. It yields the protein CAGQEGQGSNEQFF.

The genes are TRBV5-1 and TRBJ1-1; D is perhaps TRBD1 (5 bases). In germline, CDR1 is SGHRS, CDR2 YFSETQ. The CDR3 extends over 15 amino acids. V gave up 0 bases and J gave up 0 bases, with 9 bases separating them. CDR3 sequence reads: CASSLVPGVNTEAFF. Written as DNA, the CDR3 is TGCGCCAGCAGCTTGGTTCCGGGGGTGAACACTGAAGCTTTCTTT.

A single count supports this clone. This chain connects TRBV14 to TRBJ2-7; 9 positions match TRBD1. Per germline, CDR1 SGHDN and CDR2 FVKESK. V was clipped by 5 bases and J by 5 bases; unmatched bases: 7. There are 14 residues in the CDR3. The CDR3 protein is CASSYRGRLDEQYF. For the CDR3, the DNA is TGTGCCAGCAGCTACAGGGGGCGACTAGACGAGCAGTACTTC. The whole variable domain, filled in from reference TRBV14 and TRBJ2-7, reads EAGVTQFPSHSVIEKGQTVTLRCDPISGHDNLYWYRRVMGKEIKFLLHFVKESKQDESGMPNNRFLAERTGGTYSTLKVQPAELEDSGVYFCASSYRGRLDEQYFGPGTRLTVT.

The chain combines TRBV6-1 with TRBJ1-5; D gene unclear. This CDR3 has 13 residues. Looked up from germline, CDR1 is MNHNS and CDR2 is SASEGT. The V and J ends lost 6 bases and 0 bases respectively, with 6 bases between them. The CDR3 region has the DNA TGTGCCAGCAGGACAATTAGCAATCAGCCCCAGCATTTT. This codes for CASRTISNQPQHF.

The chain employs TRBV4-1 and TRBJ1-5; D possibly corresponds to TRBD1 (6 bases). This CDR3 region has 16 residues. Germline-derived CDR1 and CDR2 are MGHRA and YSYEKL. Trimming stripped 0 bases from V and 3 bases from J, with 12 bases between. The CDR3 DNA reads TGCGCCAGCAGCCAAGAGCCAGGACAGCTCAATCAGCCCCAGCATTTT. It encodes CASSQEPGQLNQPQHF.

This chain uses TRBV6-5 with TRBJ1-6; unclear D gene. V was trimmed by 6 bases and J by 8 bases, leaving 17 bases between them. This CDR3 is built from 15 residues. Germline CDR1 MNHEY, CDR2 SVGAGI. CDR3 DNA sequence: TGTGCCAGCAGAGTAGCTACTCCGACCTATTCACCCCTCCACTTT. Translated, it gives CASRVATPTYSPLHF.

The gene calls are TRBV6-6 and TRBJ1-1; 9 bases are shared with TRBD1. Germline CDR1 MNHNY, CDR2 SVGAGI (reference sequence). The junction had 8 bases not matched to a gene; V was cut back by 6 bases and J by 3 bases. The length of the CDR3 is 15 residues. The CDR3 bases are TGTGCCAGCAGAAAAGTACAGGGGGCGGACACTGAAGCTTTCTTT. It translates to CASRKVQGADTEAFF.

This chain uses TRBV4-2 with TRBJ1-2; D is ambiguous. Deletions cut 6 bases from V and 4 bases from J, with 9 bases between. Germline-derived CDR1 and CDR2 are LGHNA and YNFKEQ. This CDR3 comprises 12 residues. CDR3 protein: CASRTDLYGYTF. Here the CDR3 DNA reads TGTGCCAGCAGAACAGATCTCTATGGCTACACCTTC.

The V call is TRBV10-3, the J call TRBJ1-6; TRBD1 matches at 7 bases. Unmatched junction bases numbered 5, after V lost 7 bases and J lost 5 bases. The CDR3 consists of 14 residues. Per the germline V gene, CDR1 is ENHRY and CDR2 is SYGVKD. The CDR3 sequence: CAITRDSNNSPLHF. DNA for the CDR3: TGTGCCATCACCCGGGACAGCAATAATTCACCCCTCCACTTT.

The chain has TRBV5-1 and TRBJ2-2; TRBD2 aligns across 14 bases. V was pared by 4 bases and J by 7 bases, with 6 bases of the junction left unmatched. Germline CDR1 SGHRS, CDR2 YFSETQ. The CDR3 loop spans 16 amino acids. The CDR3 here is CASSPRTSGGLGELFF. In DNA, the CDR3 is TGCGCCAGCAGCCCGCGGACTAGCGGGGGGCTCGGGGAGCTGTTTTTT.

This clone was counted a few times. The V call is TRBV9, the J call TRBJ2-5; 9 nucleotides line up with TRBD2. CDR3 length equals 15 residues. In germline, CDR1 is SGDLS, CDR2 YYNGEE. The ends lost 5 bases at V and 5 bases at J; junction bases unmatched: 10. The CDR3 region is CASSHSGGLGETQYF. CDR3 bases: TGTGCCAGCAGTCATAGCGGGGGCCTGGGGGAGACCCAGTACTTC.

The V and J genes are TRBV6-5 and TRBJ1-2; maybe TRBD1 (6 bases). Germline lookup yields CDR1 MNHEY and CDR2 SVGAGI. The ends were cut back, 5 bases at V and 3 bases at J, with 16 bases in the middle. The CDR3 consists of 15 residues. The DNA for the CDR3 is TGTGCCAGCAGTACCCGGGACAAAATCGACTATGGCTACACCTTC. This codes for CASSTRDKIDYGYTF.

This clone occurred a few times. The chain combines TRBV29-1 with TRBJ2-1; 8 positions match TRBD2. Germline V lookup: CDR1 SQVTM, CDR2 ANQGSEA. The length of the CDR3 is 13 residues. Trimming cost V 7 bases and J 9 bases; bases outside gene matches: 11. The CDR3 here is CSGQTAGVGEQFF. DNA of the CDR3: TGCAGCGGTCAAACAGCGGGGGTCGGTGAGCAGTTCTTC.

The CDR3 nucleotides are TGTGCCATCAGTGACGTCATTGGGCCTCTACCCCTCCACTTT. It yields the protein CAISDVIGPLPLHF. The J gene is TRBJ1-6, the V gene TRBV10-3; D is ambiguous. The CDR3 runs to 14 residues. The V gene's germline CDR1 is ENHRY and CDR2 SYGVKD. V lost 3 bases and J lost 12, with 15 bases in between.

The V and J genes are TRBV30 and TRBJ1-5, with D perhaps matching TRBD1 (5 bases). The CDR3 loop spans 14 amino acids. Germline lookup yields CDR1 GTSNPN and CDR2 SVGIG (reference sequence). Trimming pared 0 bases from V and 4 bases from J, leaving 10 bases between. CDR3 DNA: TGTGCCTGGAGTGTACGGTCAGGGAATCAGCCCCAGCATTTT. This encodes CAWSVRSGNQPQHF. Full variable domain (remainder filled in from reference TRBV30 and TRBJ1-5): SQTIHQWPATLVQPVGSPLSLECTVEGTSNPNLYWYRQAAGRGLQLLFYSVGIGQISSEVPQNLSASRPQDRQFILSSKKLLLSDSGFYLCAWSVRSGNQPQHFGDGTRLSIL.